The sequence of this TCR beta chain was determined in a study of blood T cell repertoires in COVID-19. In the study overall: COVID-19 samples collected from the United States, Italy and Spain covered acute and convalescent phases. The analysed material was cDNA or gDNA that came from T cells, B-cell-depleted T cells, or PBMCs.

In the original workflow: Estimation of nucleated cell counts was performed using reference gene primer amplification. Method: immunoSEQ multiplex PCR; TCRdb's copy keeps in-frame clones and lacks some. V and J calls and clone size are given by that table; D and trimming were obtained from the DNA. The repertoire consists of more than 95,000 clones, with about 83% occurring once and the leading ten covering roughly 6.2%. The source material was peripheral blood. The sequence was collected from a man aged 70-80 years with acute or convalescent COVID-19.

CDR3 protein: CASSSQGDTQYF. As DNA, the CDR3 is TGTGCCAGCAGTTCCCAGGGGGATACGCAGTATTTT. J is TRBJ2-3 and V is TRBV27, with a weak D call TRBD1 (6 bases). The CDR3 runs to 12 residues. V lost 4 bases and J 6 bases, leaving 8 bases between the germline ends. Germline CDR1 MNHEY, CDR2 SMNVEV (reference sequence).